Reported below is one T cell receptor beta chain. Its target is unknown. The sample comes from a study of T-cell memory formation after mild COVID-19. Study results and limitations: The CD4+ clones that contracted clustered mainly within CM and EM, and the CD8+ clones concentrated in EMRA. Memory cells collected pre-infection included some clones that later responded, suggesting cross-reactive memory joined. Still unconfirmed is whether the second-wave clones peaking on day 37 recognized SARS-CoV-2.

Each CDR3 protein is one row after TCRdb ran MiXCR on the 5' RACE reads. In the table there are hundreds of thousands of distinct CDR3 sequences, 25% to 30% of which are singletons. Sequenced input: PBMCs or a T cell subset sorted from them (not recorded which). The receptor was derived from an adult woman who had mild COVID-19 (a few samples of this study predate the infection). Cell type and time point are not known.

Here the CDR3 reads CASSYRTLNTEAFF. Written as DNA, the CDR3 is TGTGCCAGCAGTTACCGTACCTTGAACACTGAAGCTTTCTTT. The rearrangement uses TRBV6-5 and TRBJ1-1; no firm D call. Between the trimmed V and J ends, which lost 2 bases and 0 bases, there was a span of 7 bases. The CDR3 runs 14 residues. Germline V gene lookup returns CDR1 MNHEY and CDR2 SVGAGI.